This T cell receptor (beta chain) was sequenced for a study of technical replicates of blood from several donors (dated by TCRdb to about 2017). Libraries were prepared through the immunoSEQ multiplex PCR assay. This is the immuneACCESS table as TCRdb keeps it, with only in-frame sequences that have V and J called. A part of the clones is gone; compared with another copy, unresolved V genes explain less than half, and the rest is unexplained. Present in this sample are 75,000 to 95,000 clones, around nine tenths of which were seen just once. Roughly 0.27% of the sample is taken by the ten largest. This clone was counted a single time. The antigen this receptor binds is unknown. The sample holds no much larger clone one base away, and base qualities are not on file. V and J are trimmed by 4 bases and 4 bases, and the gene matches miss 6 bases of the junction. CDR1 is given as SQVTM and CDR2 as ANQGSEA, both from the germline V gene. The CDR3 covers 14 residues, taking in both the cysteine and the phenylalanine. Solely the CDR3 DNA is kept, with 42 bases framed from the first base.

This TCR derives from a human donor in good health. Sequencing was carried out using T cells isolated from PBMCs. This chain is built from TRBV29-1 and TRBJ2-2, and 7 bases in between align with TRBD2. CDR3 sequence: CSVAGGSSTGELFF. The DNA sequence is given as TGCAGCGTTGCCGGGGGGAGTAGCACCGGGGAGCTGTTTTTT.